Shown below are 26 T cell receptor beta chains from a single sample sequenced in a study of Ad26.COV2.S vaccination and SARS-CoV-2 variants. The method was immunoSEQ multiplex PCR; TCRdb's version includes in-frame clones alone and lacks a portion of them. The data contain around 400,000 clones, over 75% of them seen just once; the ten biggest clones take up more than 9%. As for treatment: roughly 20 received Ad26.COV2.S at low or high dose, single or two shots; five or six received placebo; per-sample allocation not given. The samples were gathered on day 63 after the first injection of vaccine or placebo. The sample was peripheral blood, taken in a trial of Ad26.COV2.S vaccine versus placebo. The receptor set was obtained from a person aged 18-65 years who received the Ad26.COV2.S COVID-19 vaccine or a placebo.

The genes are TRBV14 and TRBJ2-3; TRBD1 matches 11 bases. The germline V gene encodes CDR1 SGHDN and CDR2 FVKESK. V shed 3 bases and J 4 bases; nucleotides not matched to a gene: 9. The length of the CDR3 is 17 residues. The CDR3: CASSHSPGTGGSDTQYF. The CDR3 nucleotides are TGTGCCAGCAGCCACAGTCCCGGGACAGGGGGATCAGATACGCAGTATTTT.

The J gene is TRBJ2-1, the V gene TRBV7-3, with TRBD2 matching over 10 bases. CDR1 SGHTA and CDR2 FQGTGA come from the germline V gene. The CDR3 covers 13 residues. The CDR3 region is CYPGLAVHNEQFF. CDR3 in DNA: TGTTACCCTGGACTAGCGGTCCACAATGAGCAGTTCTTC.

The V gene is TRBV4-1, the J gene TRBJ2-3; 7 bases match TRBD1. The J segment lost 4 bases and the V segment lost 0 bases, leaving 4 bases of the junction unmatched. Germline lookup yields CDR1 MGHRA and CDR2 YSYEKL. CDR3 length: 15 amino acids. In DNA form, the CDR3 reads TGCGCCAGCAGCCAAGATCAGGGGGTGGCAGATACGCAGTATTTT. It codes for CASSQDQGVADTQYF.

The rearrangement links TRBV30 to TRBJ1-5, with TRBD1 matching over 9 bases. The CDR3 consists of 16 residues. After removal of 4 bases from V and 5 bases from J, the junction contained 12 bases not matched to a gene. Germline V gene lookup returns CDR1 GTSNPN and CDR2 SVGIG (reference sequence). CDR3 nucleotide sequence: TGTGCCTGGACAGTGGGACAGGGAAGAGCGTATCAGCCCCAGCATTTT. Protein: CAWTVGQGRAYQPQHF.

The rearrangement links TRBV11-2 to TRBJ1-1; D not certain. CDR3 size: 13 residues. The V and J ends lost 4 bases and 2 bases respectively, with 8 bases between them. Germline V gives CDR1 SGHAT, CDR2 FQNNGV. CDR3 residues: CASSSILNTEAFF. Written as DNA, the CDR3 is TGTGCCAGCAGCTCCATCCTAAACACTGAAGCTTTCTTT.

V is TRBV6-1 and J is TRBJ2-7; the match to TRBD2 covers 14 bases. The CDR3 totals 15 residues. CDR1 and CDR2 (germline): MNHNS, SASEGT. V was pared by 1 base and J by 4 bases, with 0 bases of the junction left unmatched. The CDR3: CASSEGLAGGYEQYF. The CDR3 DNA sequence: TGTGCCAGCAGTGAAGGACTAGCGGGAGGGTACGAGCAGTACTTC.

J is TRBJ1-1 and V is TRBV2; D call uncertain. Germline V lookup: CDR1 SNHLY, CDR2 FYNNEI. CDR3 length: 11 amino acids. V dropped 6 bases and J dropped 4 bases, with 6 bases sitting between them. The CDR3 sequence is CASRGGTEAFF. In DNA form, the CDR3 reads TGTGCCAGCAGGGGAGGCACTGAAGCTTTCTTT. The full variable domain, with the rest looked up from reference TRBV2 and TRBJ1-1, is EPEVTQTPSHQVTQMGQEVILRCVPISNHLYFYWYRQILGQKVEFLVSFYNNEISEKSEIFDDQFSVERPDGSNFTLKIRSTKLEDSAMYFCASRGGTEAFFGQGTRLTVV.

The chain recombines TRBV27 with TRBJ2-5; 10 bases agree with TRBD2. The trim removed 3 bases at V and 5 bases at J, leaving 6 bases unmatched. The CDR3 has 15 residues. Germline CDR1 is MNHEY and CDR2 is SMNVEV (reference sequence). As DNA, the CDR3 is TGTGCCAGCAGTTTTTCAGCGGGAGGGCAGGAGACCCAGTACTTC. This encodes CASSFSAGGQETQYF.

In DNA, the CDR3 is TGTGCCAGCAGCCAATGGGCTAGCCTGAACACCGGGGAGCTGTTTTTT. This encodes CASSQWASLNTGELFF. The V and J genes are TRBV3-1 (or the pseudogene TRBV3-2) and TRBJ2-2, with D possibly being TRBD2 (5 bases). Germline V gene data show CDR1 as LGHDT and CDR2 as YNNKEL (reference sequence). The CDR3 contains 16 residues. With 2 bases removed from V and 1 base from J, the gap between germline ends came to 11 bases.

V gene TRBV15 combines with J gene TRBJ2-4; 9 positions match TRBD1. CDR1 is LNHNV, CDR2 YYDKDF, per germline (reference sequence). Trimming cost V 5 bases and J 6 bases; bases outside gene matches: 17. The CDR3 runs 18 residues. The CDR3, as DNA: TGTGCCACCAGCGGACCGGGACAGGGATGGGGAACAGGAAACATTCAGTACTTC. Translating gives CATSGPGQGWGTGNIQYF.

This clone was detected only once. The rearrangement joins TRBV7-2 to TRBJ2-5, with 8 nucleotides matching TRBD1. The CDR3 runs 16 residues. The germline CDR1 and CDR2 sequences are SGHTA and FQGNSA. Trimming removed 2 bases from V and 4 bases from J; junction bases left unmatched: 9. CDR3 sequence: CASSLSLGQGGETQYF. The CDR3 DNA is TGTGCCAGCAGCTTAAGTCTCGGACAGGGAGGAGAGACCCAGTACTTC.

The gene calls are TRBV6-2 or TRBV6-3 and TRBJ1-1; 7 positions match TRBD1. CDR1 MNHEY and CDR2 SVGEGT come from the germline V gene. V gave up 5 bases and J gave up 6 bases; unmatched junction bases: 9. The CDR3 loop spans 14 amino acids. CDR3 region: CASSITGAKAEAFF. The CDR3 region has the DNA TGTGCCAGCAGTATTACAGGGGCTAAGGCTGAAGCTTTCTTT.

In DNA, the CDR3 is TGTGCCAGTAGTATAAATCCCAGCGGGACGACAGATACGCAGTATTTT. It encodes CASSINPSGTTDTQYF. The gene calls are TRBV19 and TRBJ2-3, with 7 bases aligning to TRBD2. This CDR3 has 16 amino acids. V trimming: 2 bases; J trimming: 3 bases; junction bases outside the gene matches: 8. Germline V gives CDR1 LNHDA, CDR2 SQIVND (reference sequence).

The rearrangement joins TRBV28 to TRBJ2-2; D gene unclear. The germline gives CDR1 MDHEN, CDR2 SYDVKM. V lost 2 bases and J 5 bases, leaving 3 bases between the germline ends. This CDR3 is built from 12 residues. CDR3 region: CASSLGTGELFF. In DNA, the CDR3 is TGTGCCAGCAGTTTAGGTACCGGGGAGCTGTTTTTT. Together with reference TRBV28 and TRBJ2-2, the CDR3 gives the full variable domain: DVKVTQSSRYLVKRTGEKVFLECVQDMDHENMFWYRQDPGLGLRLIYFSYDVKMKEKGDIPEGYSVSREKKERFSLILESASTNQTSMYLCASSLGTGELFFGEGSRLTVL.

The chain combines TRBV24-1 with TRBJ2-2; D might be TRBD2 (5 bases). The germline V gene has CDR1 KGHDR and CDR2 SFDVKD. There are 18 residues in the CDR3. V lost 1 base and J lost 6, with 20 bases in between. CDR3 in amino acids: CATSDLLGSGLKAGELFF. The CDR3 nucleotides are TGTGCCACCAGTGATTTATTGGGTTCGGGGTTAAAGGCCGGGGAGCTGTTTTTT.

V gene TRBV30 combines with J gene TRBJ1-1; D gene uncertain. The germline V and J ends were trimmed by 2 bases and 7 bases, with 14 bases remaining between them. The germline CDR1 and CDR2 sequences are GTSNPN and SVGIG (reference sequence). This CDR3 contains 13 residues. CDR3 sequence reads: CAWSLARGGEAFF. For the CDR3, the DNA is TGTGCCTGGAGTCTAGCCCGGGGAGGTGAAGCTTTCTTT.

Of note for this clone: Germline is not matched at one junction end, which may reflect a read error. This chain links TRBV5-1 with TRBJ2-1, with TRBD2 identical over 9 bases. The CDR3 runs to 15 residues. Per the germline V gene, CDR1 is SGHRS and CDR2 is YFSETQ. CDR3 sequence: CASSLQFAGGPEKFF. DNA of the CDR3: TGCGCCAGCAGCCTGCAGTTTGCGGGAGGGCCTGAGAAGTTCTTC.

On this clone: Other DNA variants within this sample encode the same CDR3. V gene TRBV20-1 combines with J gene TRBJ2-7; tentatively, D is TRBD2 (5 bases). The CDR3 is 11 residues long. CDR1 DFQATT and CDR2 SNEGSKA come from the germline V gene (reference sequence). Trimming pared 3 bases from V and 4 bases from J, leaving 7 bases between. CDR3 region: CSARTGYEQYF. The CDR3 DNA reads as TGCAGTGCTAGGACGGGGTACGAGCAGTACTTC.

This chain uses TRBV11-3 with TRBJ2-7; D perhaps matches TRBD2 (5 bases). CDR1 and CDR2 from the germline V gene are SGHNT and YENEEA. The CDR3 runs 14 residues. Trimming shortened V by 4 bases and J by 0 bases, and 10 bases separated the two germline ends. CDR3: CASSSGGSSYEQYF. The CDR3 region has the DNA TGTGCCAGCAGCTCGGGTGGGAGCTCCTACGAGCAGTACTTC.

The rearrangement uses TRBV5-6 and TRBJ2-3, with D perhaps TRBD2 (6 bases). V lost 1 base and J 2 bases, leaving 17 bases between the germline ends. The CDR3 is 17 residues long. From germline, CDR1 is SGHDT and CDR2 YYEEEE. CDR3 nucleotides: TGTGCCAGCAGCTTGTTTCTCTTATTAGCGGACACAGATACGCAGTATTTT. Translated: CASSLFLLLADTDTQYF.

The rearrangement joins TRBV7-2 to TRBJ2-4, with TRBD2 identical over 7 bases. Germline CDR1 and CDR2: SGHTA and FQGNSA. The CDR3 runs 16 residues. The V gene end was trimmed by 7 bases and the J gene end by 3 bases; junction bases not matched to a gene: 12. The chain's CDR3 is CASTDGRSPDKNIQYF. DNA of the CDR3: TGTGCCAGCACCGACGGGAGGAGCCCAGACAAAAACATTCAGTACTTC.

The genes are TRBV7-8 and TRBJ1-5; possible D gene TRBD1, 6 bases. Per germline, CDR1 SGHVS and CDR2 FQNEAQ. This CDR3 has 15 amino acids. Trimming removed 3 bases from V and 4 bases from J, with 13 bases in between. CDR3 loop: CASSFTGLGNQPQHF. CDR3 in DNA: TGTGCCAGCAGCTTTACAGGGCTGGGTAATCAGCCCCAGCATTTT.

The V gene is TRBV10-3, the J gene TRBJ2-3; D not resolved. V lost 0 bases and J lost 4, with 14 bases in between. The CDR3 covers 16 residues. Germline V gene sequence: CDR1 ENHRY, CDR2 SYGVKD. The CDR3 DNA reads TGTGCCATCAGTGAGTCGGTATCCGCTGGGGCAGATACGCAGTATTTT. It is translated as CAISESVSAGADTQYF.

The CDR3, as DNA: TGCAGCGTCTTCGGGACAGGGCAGTTCTTC. Its protein product is CSVFGTGQFF. V and J are TRBV29-1 and TRBJ2-1; 8 nucleotides line up with TRBD1. V lost 6 bases to trimming and J lost 12 bases; unmatched junction nucleotides: 4. The CDR3 totals 10 residues. Germline V lookup: CDR1 SQVTM, CDR2 ANQGSEA.

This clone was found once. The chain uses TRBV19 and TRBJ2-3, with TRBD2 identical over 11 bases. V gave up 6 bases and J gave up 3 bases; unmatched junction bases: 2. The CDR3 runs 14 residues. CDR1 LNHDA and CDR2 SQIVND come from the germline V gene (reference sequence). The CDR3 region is CASSTSGSTDTQYF. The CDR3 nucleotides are TGTGCCAGTAGCACTAGCGGGAGTACAGATACGCAGTATTTT.

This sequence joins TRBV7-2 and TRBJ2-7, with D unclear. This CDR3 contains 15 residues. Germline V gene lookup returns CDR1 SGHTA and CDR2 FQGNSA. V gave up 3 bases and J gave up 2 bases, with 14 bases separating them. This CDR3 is CASSLAAPQTYEQYF. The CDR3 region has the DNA TGTGCCAGCAGCTTGGCGGCCCCCCAGACCTACGAGCAGTACTTC.